This TCR beta chain stems from a study of cytomegalovirus exposure and HLA in healthy donors (dated by TCRdb to the late 2010s). About the study as a whole: According to an earlier analysis of a few hundred of the donors, about 170 million T cells yielded over 100 million unique TCR beta sequences and approximately 300 Gb of sequence data. An early release covering roughly 640 HLA-typed donors comprised roughly 300 gigabases of sequencing data and about 90 million unique TCR sequences. To decide whether each TCR beta V gene segment behaved as functional or pseudogenic, an earlier analysis of over 500 of the donors relied on high-throughput TCR beta sequencing. Alongside the repertoire data, information on donor age, sex, ethnicity and CMV serostatus was compiled. On average, over 200,000 unique TCR beta nucleotide sequences were sequenced per donor among 398 genotyped donors of the cohort, with 15% to 20% of those sequences being non-productive. The aim of the study was to test whether cataloging public T cell receptors could identify signatures of past pathogen exposure. A later genetic analysis took genome-wide SNP genotypes for about three fifths of the 666 donors and used that subset as a discovery cohort. A separate validation cohort of roughly 130 different subjects was used in addition to the 666-subject first cohort. The genetic ancestry cluster associated with self-reported Caucasian donors included 65% to 90% of the roughly 400 genotyped donors. Every discovery cohort repertoire had been produced on one sequencing platform. High-throughput TCR immunosequencing, statistical association of individual TCRs with disease status, and machine learning were combined to predict cytomegalovirus infection status. The number of donors typed differed by locus, with 629-630 for A, B, C, DRB1 and DQB1, 522 for DQA1, under 610 for DPA1, and some 450 for DPB1. Rather than drawing on any new phenotypic data, the later analysis identified candidate immune exposures from TCR beta sequences and the way those sequences occurred across donors. HLA typing covered class I and class II loci at four-digit resolution. Using immunosequencing, the study profiled T cell repertoires from 550 to 750 subjects and related those repertoires to cytomegalovirus serostatus. A later analysis re-analyzed previously published TCR beta repertoires from approximately 670 donors and added high-resolution HLA genotyping to study TCR occurrence patterns. A few DR-DQ haplotypes were treated as single units for association and clustering because of strong linkage in the cohort. General findings and caveats noted by the study authors: Compared with equally common non-associated chains, HLA-associated TCR beta chains in a later analysis were more clonally expanded and had lower generation probabilities. When HLA alleles, especially DR and DQ, strongly co-occurred, attributing TCR associations to individual alleles was difficult. Three of the identified cytomegalovirus-associated TCR beta chains were confirmed in vitro to be specific for cytomegalovirus antigens. A later genetic analysis associated a missense DCLRE1C variant with V-gene and J-gene trimming of TCR beta chains, and an independent cohort replicated the association. Because counts were too low, under 20 rarely observed V segments, including chromosome 9 orphons, were left out of the earlier analysis of approximately 580 of the donors. A further reported finding was that TCR beta sequences accurately predicted the HLA-A and HLA-B alleles for most subjects in the first cohort. Specific HLA alleles were associated with 15,000 to 20,000 TCR beta sequences at a false discovery rate of 0.05 in a later analysis. Because some donors lacked HLA typing at each locus, the association tests relied only on the typed subset. According to a later analysis, TCR association rates differed among HLA loci, with DRB1 alleles showing the most associated TCRs and HLA-C alleles showing the fewest. An earlier analysis of some 560 of the donors showed that most TCR beta V segments appeared in productive rearrangements either about 87% or about 30% of the time, which broadly matched IMGT annotations. A group of highly shared sequence variants was considered likely to be a technical artifact of the sequencing pipeline. In the study, about 150 TCR beta chains were listed as associated with cytomegalovirus. Correlated functional status among segregating V segments might reflect linkage disequilibrium, but an unknown experimental factor could not be ruled out. It was suggested by the authors that the approach could potentially be generalized to other disease states and immunological phenotypes. Roughly uniform sequencing depth across donors was assumed in presence/absence analyses, although this assumption may not hold. The 87-base-pair reads could not distinguish some IMGT-functional V segments, including TRBV6-2 and TRBV6-3, so those segments were excluded. A later genetic analysis reported fewer N-insertions in productive TCRs among donors in an Asian-associated ancestry cluster than the roughly 720-donor mean. CMV serostatus was the only immune exposure information available for the cohort. This cohort had only TCR beta chains sequenced, and the lack of alpha or paired-chain data limited which features could be detected. In a later analysis, several top co-occurrence clusters were reported to appear linked to parvovirus B19, influenza, CMV and Epstein-Barr virus. In a later analysis, most CMV-associated TCR beta chains were found to appear HLA-restricted, with HLA associations seemingly driven largely by CMV exposure. Most TCR sequences were observed very rarely across donors, whereas some public TCRs were present in many individuals. In both the original and validation cohorts, the classifier was reported to diagnose cytomegalovirus status with high specificity and sensitivity.

Library construction relied on the immunoSEQ multiplex PCR assay. A mixture of 60 forward primers for TCR Vbeta segments and 13 reverse primers for TCR Jbeta segments was used in the multiplex PCR. A multiplex PCR assay on genomic DNA amplified the CDR3 region of rearranged TCR beta genes. The Illumina HiSeq System was used to sequence the amplified TCR beta libraries as 87-base-pair reads. Under the source paper's analysis protocol: In a later analysis, some 80 million unique TCR beta chains were counted across the 500 to 850 repertoires, and about 9.9 million of these chains were shared by at least two donors. To remove PCR and sequencing errors, raw reads were error-corrected and collapsed into unique sequences using a nearest-neighbor algorithm that merged closely related sequences. CDR3 sequences were aligned to IMGT reference sequences to assign V, D and J gene segments. For a sequence to be retained, a match of at least six nucleotides was required to both a V gene segment and a J gene segment. A rearrangement counted as productive if the CDR3 had no stop codons and remained in frame with V and J, and every other rearrangement counted as non-productive. CDR3 was defined by IMGT convention, running from the second conserved V-encoded cysteine to the conserved J-encoded phenylalanine. The earlier analysis of about 610 of the donors excluded any sequence lacking an unambiguous match to a single V gene segment. An earlier analysis of some 500 of the donors classified V segments as functional when productive rearrangements were above 56.7% and as segregating when the standard deviation between donors was above 5%. A statistical classification framework was built to diagnose cytomegalovirus status from the catalog of TCR beta chain sequences. In a later analysis, V and J genes were assigned by comparing TCR nucleotide sequences against IMGT/GENE-DB human TR gene sequences. A later analysis assigned CDR3 sequences and most-parsimonious VDJ recombination scenarios with the TCRdist pipeline. In a later analysis, each TCR beta chain was defined by its CDR3 amino acid sequence together with its V-gene family, and reads without a unique V-gene family were excluded. To address suspected cross-contamination and a sequencing artifact, a later analysis removed around 600 highly shared, low-generation-probability nucleotide sequences. In a later analysis, a clonal expansion index was calculated for each public chain from normalized within-repertoire ranks of inferred template counts. Generation probabilities in a later analysis came from a VDJ recombination model fitted to out-of-frame rearrangements, and those results were checked against IGoR. A later analysis scored TCR-TCR, TCR-HLA and TCR-CMV co-occurrence with hypergeometric tests, applying a repertoire-size bias correction to TCR pairs. False discovery rates were estimated in a later analysis by permuting HLA or CMV assignments 20 times. In a later analysis, co-occurring TCRs were grouped with DBSCAN, and TCRdist sequence similarity was added when clustering was performed within HLA-allele-positive subsets. Repertoires with fewer than 30,000 or more than 120,000 public chains were left out of co-occurrence clustering, as were five repertoires with anomalous nucleotide sharing. TCRdb carries this immuneACCESS record with in-frame sequences only. Its versions omit some clonotypes, under half of them owing to an unresolved V gene in the studies checked, with the rest unexplained. V and J calls and clone size are given by that table; D and trimming were obtained from the DNA. The sample table holds roughly 100,000 clones, of which around three quarters were seen once. Clones ranked in the top ten supply 6.1% of the sample.

The cohort consisted of 600 or so healthy bone marrow donors. At the time of sampling, all cohort members were nominally healthy, though unrecorded immune exposures were likely present. The donor was CMV seropositive and was included in the group of 250 to 300 seropositive cohort members. Each donor provided a peripheral blood sample, and peripheral blood mononuclear cells were used for TCR beta sequencing. The Qiagen DNeasy Blood Extraction Kit was used to extract genomic DNA from the blood cell samples. Sequences SGHTA (CDR1) and FQGNSA (CDR2) are obtained from the germline V gene. Relative to germline, V is 5 bases shorter and J is 2 bases shorter, with 9 bases between their ends. Spanning cysteine to phenylalanine, the CDR3 consists of 13 amino acids. The entry retains the CDR3 DNA only, 39 bases that are in frame from base 1. This clone is categorized as large (0.1 to 1%). Its antigen remains undetermined. Base qualities are not provided; no much larger clone lies one nucleotide away.

Recombination connected TRBV7-2 to TRBJ1-2, with no reliable assignment of the D segment. The sequence came from a woman in her fifties or sixties in good health and CMV-seropositive. The specimen was PBMCs. The DNA sequence is given as TGTGCCAGCAGCCAGCAGGAAAACTATGGCTACACCTTC. It translates to CASSQQENYGYTF.